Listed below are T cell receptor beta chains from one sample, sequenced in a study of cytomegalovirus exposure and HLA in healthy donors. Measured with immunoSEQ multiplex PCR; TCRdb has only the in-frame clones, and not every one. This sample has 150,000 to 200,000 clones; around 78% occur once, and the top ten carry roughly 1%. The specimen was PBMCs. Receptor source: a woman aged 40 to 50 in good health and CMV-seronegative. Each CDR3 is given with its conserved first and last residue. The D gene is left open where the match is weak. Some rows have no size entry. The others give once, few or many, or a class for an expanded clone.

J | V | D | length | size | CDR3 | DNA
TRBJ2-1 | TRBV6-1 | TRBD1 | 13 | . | CASSWDRRLEQFF | TGTGCCAGCAGTTGGGACAGGCGACTTGAGCAGTTCTTC
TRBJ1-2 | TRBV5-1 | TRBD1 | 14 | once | CASSLGQGWYGYTF | TGCGCCAGCAGCTTGGGACAGGGATGGTATGGCTACACCTTC
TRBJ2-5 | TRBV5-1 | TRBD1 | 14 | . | CASSLWDRDETQYF | TGCGCCAGCAGCTTGTGGGACAGGGATGAGACCCAGTACTTC
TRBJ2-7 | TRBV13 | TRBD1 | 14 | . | CASSAGQGAREQYF | TGTGCCAGCAGCGCGGGACAGGGGGCGCGAGAGCAGTACTTC
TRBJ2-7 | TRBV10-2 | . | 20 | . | CASSESYAGWPTRSSYEQYF | TGCGCCAGCAGTGAGTCGTACGCAGGGTGGCCGACGCGAAGCTCCTACGAGCAGTACTTC
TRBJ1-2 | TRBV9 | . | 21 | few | CASSVDSRRPGGTTINYGYTF | TGTGCCAGCAGCGTAGATAGCCGCCGCCCGGGAGGGACAACGATTAACTATGGCTACACCTTC
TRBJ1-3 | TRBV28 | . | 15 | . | CASSSGIPSGNTIYF | TGTGCCAGCAGTTCCGGGATTCCCTCTGGAAACACCATATATTTT
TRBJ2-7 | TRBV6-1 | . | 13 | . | CASYDTGGTRQYF | TGTGCCAGCTACGATACAGGAGGGACCAGGCAGTACTTC
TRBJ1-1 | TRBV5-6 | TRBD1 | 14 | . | CASNPRGLSTEAFF | TGTGCCAGCAACCCCAGGGGGCTGAGCACTGAAGCTTTCTTT
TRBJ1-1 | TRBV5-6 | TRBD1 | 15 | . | CASSLWDRDYTEAFF | TGTGCCAGCAGCTTATGGGACAGGGATTACACTGAAGCTTTCTTT
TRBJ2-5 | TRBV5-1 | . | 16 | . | CASRQLGSGTGETQYF | TGCGCCAGCCGTCAACTGGGGAGCGGGACAGGAGAGACCCAGTACTTC
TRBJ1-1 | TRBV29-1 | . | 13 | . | CSVQAGRNTEAFF | TGCAGCGTTCAAGCAGGGCGGAACACTGAAGCTTTCTTT
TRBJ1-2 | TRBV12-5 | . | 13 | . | CASARLGAYGYTF | TGTGCTAGTGCTCGTTTGGGCGCTTATGGCTACACCTTC
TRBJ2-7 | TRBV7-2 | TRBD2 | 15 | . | CASSLASGALREQYF | TGTGCCAGCAGCTTAGCTAGCGGGGCTCTCCGGGAGCAGTACTTC
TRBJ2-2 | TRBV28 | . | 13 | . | CASSFPGTGELFF | TGTGCCAGCAGTTTCCCAGGCACCGGGGAGCTGTTTTTT
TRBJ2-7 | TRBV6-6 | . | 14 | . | CASRGELAPYEQYF | TGTGCCAGCAGAGGGGAACTAGCCCCCTACGAGCAGTACTTC
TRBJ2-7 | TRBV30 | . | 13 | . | CAWSVGRAYEQYF | TGTGCCTGGAGTGTGGGCAGAGCATACGAGCAGTACTTC
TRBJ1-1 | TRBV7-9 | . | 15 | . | CASTPDVGWATEAFF | TGTGCCAGCACCCCTGATGTGGGCTGGGCCACTGAAGCTTTCTTT
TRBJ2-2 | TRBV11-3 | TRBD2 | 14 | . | CASSLAGGQTPLFF | TGTGCCAGCAGCCTAGCGGGGGGCCAGACACCGCTGTTTTTT
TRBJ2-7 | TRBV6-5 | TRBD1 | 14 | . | CASSSQGASYEQYF | TGTGCCAGCAGTTCACAGGGGGCTTCCTACGAGCAGTACTTC
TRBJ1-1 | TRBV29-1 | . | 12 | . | CSARRGGTEAFF | TGCAGCGCCCGGAGGGGGGGCACTGAAGCTTTCTTT
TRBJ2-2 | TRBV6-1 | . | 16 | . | CASSDAGTSNTGELFF | TGTGCCAGCAGTGATGCCGGGACTTCCAACACCGGGGAGCTGTTTTTT
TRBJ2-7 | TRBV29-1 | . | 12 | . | CSVRVLPYEQYF | TGCAGCGTTCGGGTTCTCCCCTACGAGCAGTACTTC
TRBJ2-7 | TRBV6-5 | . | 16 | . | CASSYARRGGSYEQYF | TGTGCCAGCAGTTACGCGAGGAGGGGGGGTTCCTACGAGCAGTACTTC
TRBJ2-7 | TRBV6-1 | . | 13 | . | CASSPRVDYEQYF | TGTGCCAGCAGTCCCCGCGTAGACTACGAGCAGTACTTC
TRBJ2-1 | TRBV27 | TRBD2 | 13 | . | CASTGGRGNEQFF | TGTGCCAGCACTGGCGGGAGGGGCAATGAGCAGTTCTTC
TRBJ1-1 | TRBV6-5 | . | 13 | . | CASRYLLNTEAFF | TGTGCCAGCAGATACCTTCTGAACACTGAAGCTTTCTTT
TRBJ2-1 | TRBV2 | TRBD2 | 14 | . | CASRPRTSGHEQFF | TGTGCCAGCAGGCCCCGTACTAGCGGGCATGAGCAGTTCTTC
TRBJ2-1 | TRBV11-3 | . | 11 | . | CASSLRGEQFF | TGTGCCAGCAGCTTACGGGGTGAGCAGTTCTTC
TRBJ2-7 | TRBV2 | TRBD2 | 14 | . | CASRGTSGTNEQYF | TGTGCCAGCAGAGGGACTAGCGGGACCAACGAGCAGTACTTC
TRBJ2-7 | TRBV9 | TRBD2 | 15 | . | CASSSLGEGRTEQYF | TGTGCCAGCAGCTCCCTCGGGGAGGGACGTACGGAGCAGTACTTC
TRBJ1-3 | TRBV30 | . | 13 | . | CAWSGYSGNTIYF | TGTGCCTGGAGCGGGTACTCTGGAAACACCATATATTTT
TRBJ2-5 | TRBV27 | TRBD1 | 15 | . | CASSSGTGGDETQYF | TGTGCCAGCAGTTCCGGGACAGGGGGGGATGAGACCCAGTACTTC
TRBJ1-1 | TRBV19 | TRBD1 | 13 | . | CASRSRGMAEAFF | TGTGCCAGTCGCTCCAGGGGGATGGCTGAAGCTTTCTTT
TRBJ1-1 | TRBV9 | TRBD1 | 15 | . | CASSRQQGLDTEAFF | TGTGCCAGCAGCCGCCAACAGGGGTTGGACACTGAAGCTTTCTTT
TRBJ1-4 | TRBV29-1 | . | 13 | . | CSVRRGAGEKLFF | TGCAGCGTTCGTCGGGGGGCTGGTGAAAAACTGTTTTTT
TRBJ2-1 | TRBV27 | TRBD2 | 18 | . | CASRSGGRTSGRINEQFF | TGTGCCAGCCGCTCGGGGGGAAGGACTAGCGGGAGGATCAATGAGCAGTTCTTC
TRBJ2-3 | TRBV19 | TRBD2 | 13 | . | CASSTTSGITQYF | TGTGCCAGTAGTACGACTAGCGGAATTACGCAGTATTTT
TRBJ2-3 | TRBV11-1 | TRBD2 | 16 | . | CASSSRLAGGTDTQYF | TGTGCCAGCAGCTCCCGACTAGCGGGAGGGACAGATACGCAGTATTTT
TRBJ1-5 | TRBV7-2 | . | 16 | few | CASSLGGFNSNQPQHF | TGTGCCAGCAGCTTAGGAGGGTTCAATTCTAATCAGCCCCAGCATTTT
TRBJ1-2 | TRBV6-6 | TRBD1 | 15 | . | CASSYSDRGADGYTF | TGTGCCAGCAGTTACAGCGACAGGGGAGCGGATGGCTACACCTTC
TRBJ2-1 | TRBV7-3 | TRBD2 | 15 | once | CASSARGDPYNEQFF | TGTGCCAGCAGCGCACGGGGGGATCCCTACAATGAGCAGTTCTTC
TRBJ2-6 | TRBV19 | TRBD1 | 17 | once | CASSGGQGEAGANVLTF | TGTGCCAGTAGTGGAGGACAGGGGGAGGCTGGGGCCAACGTCCTGACTTTC
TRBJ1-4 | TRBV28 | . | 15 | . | CASSSPQGGHEKLFF | TGTGCCAGCAGTTCCCCGCAGGGAGGTCATGAAAAACTGTTTTTT